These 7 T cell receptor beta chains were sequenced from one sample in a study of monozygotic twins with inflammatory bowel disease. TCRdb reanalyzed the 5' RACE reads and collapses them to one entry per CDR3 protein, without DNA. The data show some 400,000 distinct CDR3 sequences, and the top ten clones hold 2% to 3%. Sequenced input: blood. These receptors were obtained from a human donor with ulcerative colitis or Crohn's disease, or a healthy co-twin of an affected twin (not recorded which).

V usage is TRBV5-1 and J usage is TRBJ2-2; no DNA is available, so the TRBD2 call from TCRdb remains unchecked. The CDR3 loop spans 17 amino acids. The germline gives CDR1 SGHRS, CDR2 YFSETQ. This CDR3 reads CASSLAVGTSGSGELFF.

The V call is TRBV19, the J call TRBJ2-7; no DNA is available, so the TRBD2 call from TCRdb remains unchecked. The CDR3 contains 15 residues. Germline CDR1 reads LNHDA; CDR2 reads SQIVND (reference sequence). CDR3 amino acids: CASSIGVGALYEQYF.

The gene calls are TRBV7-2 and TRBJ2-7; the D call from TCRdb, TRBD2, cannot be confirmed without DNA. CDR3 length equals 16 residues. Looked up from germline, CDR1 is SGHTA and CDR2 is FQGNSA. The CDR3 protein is CASSLFAGGPSYEQYF.

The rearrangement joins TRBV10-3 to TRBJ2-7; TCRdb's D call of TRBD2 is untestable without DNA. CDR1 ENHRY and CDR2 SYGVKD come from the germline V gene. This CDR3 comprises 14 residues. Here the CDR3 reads CAISSGTSIYEQYF.

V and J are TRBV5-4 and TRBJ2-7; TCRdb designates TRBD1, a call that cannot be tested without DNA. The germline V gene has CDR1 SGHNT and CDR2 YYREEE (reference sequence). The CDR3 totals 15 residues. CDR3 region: CASSHGQAYSYEQYF. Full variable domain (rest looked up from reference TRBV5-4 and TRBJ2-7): ETGVTQSPTHLIKTRGQQVTLRCSSQSGHNTVSWYQQALGQGPQFIFQYYREEENGRGNFPPRFSGLQFPNYSSELNVNALELDDSALYLCASSHGQAYSYEQYFGPGTRLTVT.

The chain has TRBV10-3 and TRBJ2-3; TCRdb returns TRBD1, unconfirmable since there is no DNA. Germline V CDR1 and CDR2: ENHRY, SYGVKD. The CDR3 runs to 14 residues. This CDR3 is CAISRDPGADTQYF.

The CDR3 reads CASRDFPGQPNTEAFF. The chain combines TRBV6-1 with TRBJ1-1; checking the TCRdb D call of TRBD1 is not possible without DNA. CDR1 and CDR2 (germline): MNHNS, SASEGT. The CDR3 has 16 residues.